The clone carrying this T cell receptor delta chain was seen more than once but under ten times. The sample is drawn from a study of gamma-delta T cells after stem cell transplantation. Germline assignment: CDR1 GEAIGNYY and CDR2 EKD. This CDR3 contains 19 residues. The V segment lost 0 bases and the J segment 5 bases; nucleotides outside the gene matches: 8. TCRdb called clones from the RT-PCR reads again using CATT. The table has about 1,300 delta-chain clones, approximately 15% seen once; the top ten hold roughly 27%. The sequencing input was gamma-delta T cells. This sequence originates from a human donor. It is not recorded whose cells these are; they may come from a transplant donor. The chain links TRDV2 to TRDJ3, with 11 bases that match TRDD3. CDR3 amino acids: CACDTVLGGYARDTRQMFF. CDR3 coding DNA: TGTGCCTGTGACACCGTCCTTGGGGGATACGCGCGGGACACCCGACAGATGTTTTTC.